The clone carrying this T cell receptor (beta chain) was seen a handful of times. The source of the sample is a study of T cell changes during pregnancy in multiple sclerosis. Trimming removed 2 bases from V and 1 base from J; junction bases left unmatched: 2. This CDR3 has 14 residues. Germline CDR1 is GTSNPN and CDR2 is SVGIG (reference sequence). Clones were read by immunoSEQ multiplex PCR, and TCRdb kept only the in-frame ones, dropping some. The table lists about 75,000 clones, approximately 95% of them singletons, with approximately 0.15% in the top ten. This TCR came from a female donor with multiple sclerosis, enrolled in a pregnancy study. The sample in question was CD4+ T cells from peripheral blood mononuclear cells, obtained after pregnancy. The chain is built from TRBV30 and TRBJ1-2; TRBD1 matches 9 bases. Here the CDR3 DNA reads TGTGCCTGGAGTAGGGACAGGGTTAACTATGGCTACACCTTC. Translated, it gives CAWSRDRVNYGYTF.